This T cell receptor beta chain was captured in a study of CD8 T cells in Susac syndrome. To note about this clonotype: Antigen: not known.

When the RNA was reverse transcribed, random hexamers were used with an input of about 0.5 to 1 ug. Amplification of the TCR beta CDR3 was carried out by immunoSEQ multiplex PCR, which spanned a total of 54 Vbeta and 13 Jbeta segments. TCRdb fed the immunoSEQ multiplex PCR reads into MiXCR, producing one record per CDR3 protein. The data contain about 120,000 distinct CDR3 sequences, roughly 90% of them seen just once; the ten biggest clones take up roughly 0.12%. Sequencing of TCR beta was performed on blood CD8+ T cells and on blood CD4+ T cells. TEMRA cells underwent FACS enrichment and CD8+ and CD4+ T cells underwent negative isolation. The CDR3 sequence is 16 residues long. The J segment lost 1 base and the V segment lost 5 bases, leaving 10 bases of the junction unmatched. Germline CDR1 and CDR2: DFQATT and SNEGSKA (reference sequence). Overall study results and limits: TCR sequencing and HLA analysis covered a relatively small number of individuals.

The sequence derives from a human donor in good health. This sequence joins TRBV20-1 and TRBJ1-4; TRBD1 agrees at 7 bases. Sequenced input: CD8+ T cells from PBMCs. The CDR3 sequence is CSADPGTAETNEKLFF. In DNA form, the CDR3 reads TGCAGTGCTGACCCCGGGACAGCTGAAACTAATGAAAAACTGTTTTTT.